Included here is one T cell receptor (beta chain) sequence, with context. This record comes from a study of blood T cell repertoires in COVID-19. The overall study: COVID-19 samples collected from the United States, Italy and Spain covered acute and convalescent phases.

TCRdb keeps only in-frame clones here, not all; method: immunoSEQ multiplex PCR. Of 80,000 or so clones in the sample, approximately 86% are singletons; the top ten hold roughly a sixth. Trimming took 4 bases from V and 7 from J; bases not matched to a gene: 10. The CDR3 covers 18 residues. Germline V gives CDR1 SGHTA, CDR2 FQGNSA. The rearrangement joins TRBV7-2 to TRBJ2-1; 16 positions agree with TRBD2. The sequence derives from a human donor in a cohort sampled during active COVID-19. Sequenced input: peripheral blood. CDR3 sequence reads: CASSSSGLAGGPGNEQFF. CDR3 in DNA: TGTGCCAGCAGCTCCTCGGGACTAGCGGGGGGGCCTGGGAATGAGCAGTTCTTC.